The clone carrying this T cell receptor beta chain has more than one count but fewer than ten. Its antigen remains unknown. V gave up 5 bases and J gave up 0 bases, with 13 bases separating them. The germline CDR1 and CDR2 sequences are GTSNPN and SVGIG (reference sequence). This CDR3 has 14 amino acids. This entry comes from a study of T-cell reconstitution after alpha-beta-depleted transplantation in children. Study outcomes and limitations: Recipient T cells and thymic progenitors that survived were the source of the high TCRbeta diversity seen at day 60 in some patients. From newly produced T cells came most of the T-cell counts and diversity one year after transplant.

Researchers prepared the TCRbeta library using unique molecular identifiers, the study reports. TCRdb called the PCR reads again in MiXCR, with one record for every CDR3 protein. The sample comprises about a million distinct CDR3 sequences, roughly 29% of which are singletons, and about 28% rests with the top ten. This rearrangement joins TRBV30 to TRBJ1-1; D might be TRBD1 (5 bases). This TCR was sampled from a boy less than two years old who had a stem cell transplant for SCID, so the T cells may come from the graft donor. The source material was PBMCs, mostly from graft donor cells, sampled 360 days after TCRalphabeta/CD19-depleted stem cell transplant. This CDR3 reads CAWSGGGLNTEAFF. CDR3 nucleotides: TGTGCCTGGTCTGGGGGAGGGCTGAACACTGAAGCTTTCTTT.